This T cell receptor (beta chain) was profiled in a study of identical twins. TCRdb re-called the 5' RACE reads with MiXCR, one entry per CDR3 protein. The sample has some 1,600,000 distinct CDR3 sequences, about 32% seen once. CDR1 is MDHEN, CDR2 SYDVKM, per germline. CDR3 length: 14 amino acids. V lost 7 bases, J lost 2 bases, and 3 bases stayed unmatched. The rearrangement links TRBV28 to TRBJ2-7; 12 bases match TRBD2. This receptor was obtained from a newborn girl in good health. Material: cord blood. The DNA of the CDR3 is TGTGCCAGCATTAGGACTAGCGGGACCTACGAGCAGTACTTC. Its protein product is CASIRTSGTYEQYF.